This TCR beta chain was captured in a study of blood T cell repertoires in COVID-19. On the study more broadly: Collection of acute and convalescent COVID-19 samples took place in the United States, Italy and Spain. The analysed material was cDNA or gDNA that came from T cells, B-cell-depleted T cells, or PBMCs.

Original handling: Using reference gene primer amplification, nucleated cell counts were estimated. Using immunoSEQ multiplex PCR, the repertoire was profiled, and TCRdb retains in-frame clones only, with some absent. That table is the source of V, J and clone size, and D and trimming were worked out from the DNA. The table lists over 130,000 clones, approximately 84% of them singletons, with 4% in the top ten. Sequencing was done on a sample of peripheral blood. The sequence was obtained from a woman aged 60-70 years with acute or convalescent COVID-19.

The CDR3 spells CASSPRGYLDEQFF. CDR3 bases: TGTGCCAGCAGCCCAAGGGGGTATTTGGATGAGCAGTTCTTC. V is TRBV11-3 and J is TRBJ2-1; the D gene is possibly TRBD1 (6 bases). The CDR3 has 14 amino acids. V lost 5 bases and J 8 bases, leaving 16 bases between the germline ends. Germline CDR1 and CDR2: SGHNT and YENEEA.